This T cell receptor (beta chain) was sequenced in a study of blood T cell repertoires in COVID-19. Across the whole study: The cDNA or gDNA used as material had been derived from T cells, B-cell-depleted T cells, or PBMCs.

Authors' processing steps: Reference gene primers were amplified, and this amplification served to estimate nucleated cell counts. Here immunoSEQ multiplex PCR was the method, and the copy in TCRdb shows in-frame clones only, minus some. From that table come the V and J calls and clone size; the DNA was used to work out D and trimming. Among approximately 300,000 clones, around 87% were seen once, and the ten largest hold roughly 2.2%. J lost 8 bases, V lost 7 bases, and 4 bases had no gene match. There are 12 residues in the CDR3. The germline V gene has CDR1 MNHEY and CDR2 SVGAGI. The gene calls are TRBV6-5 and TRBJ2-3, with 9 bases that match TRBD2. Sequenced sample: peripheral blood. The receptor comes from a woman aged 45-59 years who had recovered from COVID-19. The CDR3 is CASTAGGGTQYF. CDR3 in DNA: TGTGCCAGCACTGCGGGGGGGGGTACGCAGTATTTT.